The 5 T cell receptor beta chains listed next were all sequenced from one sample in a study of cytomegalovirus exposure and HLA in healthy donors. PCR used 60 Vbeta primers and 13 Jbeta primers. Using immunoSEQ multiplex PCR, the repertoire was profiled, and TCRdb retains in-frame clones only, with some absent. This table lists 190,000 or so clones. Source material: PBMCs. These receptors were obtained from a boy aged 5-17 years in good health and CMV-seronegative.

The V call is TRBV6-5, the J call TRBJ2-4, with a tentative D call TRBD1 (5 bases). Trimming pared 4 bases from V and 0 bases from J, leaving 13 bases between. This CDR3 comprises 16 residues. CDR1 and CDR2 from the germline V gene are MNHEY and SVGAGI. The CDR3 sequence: CASSLGLTVAKNIQYF. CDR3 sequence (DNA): TGTGCCAGCAGTTTGGGGCTGACAGTAGCCAAAAACATTCAGTACTTC.

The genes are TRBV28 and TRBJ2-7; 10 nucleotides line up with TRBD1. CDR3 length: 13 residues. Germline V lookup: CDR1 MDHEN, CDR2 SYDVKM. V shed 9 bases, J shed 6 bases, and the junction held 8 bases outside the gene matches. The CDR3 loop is CASTGTGESEQYF. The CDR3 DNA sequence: TGTGCCAGTACCGGGACAGGGGAGTCCGAGCAGTACTTC.

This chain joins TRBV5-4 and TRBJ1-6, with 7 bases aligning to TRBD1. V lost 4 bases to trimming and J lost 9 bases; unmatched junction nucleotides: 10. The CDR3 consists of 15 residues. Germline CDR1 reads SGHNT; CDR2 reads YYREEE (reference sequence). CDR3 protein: CASSRREGAGSPLHF. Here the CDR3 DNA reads TGTGCCAGCAGCCGACGGGAGGGGGCAGGTTCACCCCTCCACTTT.

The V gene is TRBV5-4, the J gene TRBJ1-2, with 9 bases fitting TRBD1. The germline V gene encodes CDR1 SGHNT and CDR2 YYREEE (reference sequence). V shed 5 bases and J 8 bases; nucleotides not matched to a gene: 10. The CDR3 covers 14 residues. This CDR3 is CASRRPGTGNGYTF. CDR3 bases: TGTGCCAGCAGGAGGCCCGGGACAGGGAACGGCTACACCTTC.

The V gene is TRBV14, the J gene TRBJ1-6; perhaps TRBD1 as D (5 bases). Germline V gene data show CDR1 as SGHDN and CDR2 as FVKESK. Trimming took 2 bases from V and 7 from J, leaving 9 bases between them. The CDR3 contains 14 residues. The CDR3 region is CASSQQGQNSPLHF. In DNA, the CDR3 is TGTGCCAGCAGCCAACAGGGTCAGAATTCACCCCTCCACTTT.